The 7 T cell receptor beta chains listed next were all sequenced from one sample in a study of control samples from healthy donors and cancer patients. Assay: immunoSEQ multiplex PCR; the TCRdb copy retains only in-frame clones and omits some. This sample yields 190,000 or so clones, of which approximately 95% are seen a single time; roughly 1.5% belongs to the top ten. What was sequenced was blood. The source is a man younger than 35 in good health.

V usage is TRBV19 and J usage is TRBJ1-5; D perhaps matches TRBD1 (6 bases). This CDR3 is built from 13 residues. Deletions cut 9 bases from V and 3 bases from J, with 12 bases between. Germline CDR1 is LNHDA and CDR2 is SQIVND (reference sequence). CDR3 residues: CASNRDTNQPQHF. The CDR3 DNA reads as TGTGCCAGCAACCGGGACACCAATCAGCCCCAGCATTTT.

This chain joins TRBV7-2 and TRBJ2-7; a possible D gene is TRBD1 (6 bases). This CDR3 comprises 15 residues. The germline CDR1 and CDR2 sequences are SGHTA and FQGNSA. Trimming removed 5 bases at V and 9 bases at J, with 23 bases between. The CDR3 bases are TGTGCCAGCAGCGAGGACAGCGGATGGACTGGGCTGCAGTACTTC. Its protein product is CASSEDSGWTGLQYF.

The chain is built from TRBV13 and TRBJ2-1; D gene ambiguous. The CDR3 contains 14 residues. Germline V gene lookup returns CDR1 PRHDT and CDR2 FYEKMQ (reference sequence). V lost 6 bases and J lost 7, with 16 bases in between. The CDR3 region has the DNA TGTGCCAGCAGTTTCAGCCCCTATGTTAATGAGCAGTTCTTC. It codes for CASSFSPYVNEQFF.

The gene calls are TRBV28 and TRBJ1-2; unclear D gene. The CDR3 covers 14 residues. Germline CDR1 and CDR2: MDHEN and SYDVKM. Trimming took 3 bases from V and 0 from J, leaving 8 bases between them. The CDR3 sequence is CASSFGPANYGYTF. CDR3 nucleotides: TGTGCCAGCAGTTTCGGTCCCGCTAACTATGGCTACACCTTC.

This clone has just one count. The chain links TRBV18 to TRBJ2-2; 9 nucleotides match TRBD1. From germline, CDR1 is KGHSH and CDR2 LQKENI. V dropped 2 bases and J dropped 4; count of bases not matched to a gene: 5. The CDR3 has 16 residues. The CDR3 sequence: CASSPGTGSSTGELFF. The CDR3 coding sequence is TGTGCCAGCTCACCAGGGACAGGGTCAAGCACCGGGGAGCTGTTTTTT.

This clone was seen just once. This chain uses TRBV2 with TRBJ1-4, with D uncertain. The CDR3 runs 14 residues. With 9 bases removed from V and 0 bases from J, the gap between germline ends came to 11 bases. Germline V gives CDR1 SNHLY, CDR2 FYNNEI. This CDR3 reads CASVGSATNEKLFF. CDR3 nucleotide sequence: TGTGCCAGTGTCGGGTCCGCAACTAATGAAAAACTGTTTTTT.

A word on this clone: The sample has other DNA sequences that encode this CDR3 too. The chain uses TRBV27 and TRBJ2-7, with TRBD2 matching over 8 bases. CDR3 length equals 15 residues. The germline V gene has CDR1 MNHEY and CDR2 SMNVEV (reference sequence). Trimming took 0 bases from V and 2 from J; bases not matched to a gene: 3. Here the CDR3 reads CASSLSRGAAYEQYF. CDR3 coding DNA: TGTGCCAGCAGTTTATCGCGGGGGGCGGCCTACGAGCAGTACTTC.